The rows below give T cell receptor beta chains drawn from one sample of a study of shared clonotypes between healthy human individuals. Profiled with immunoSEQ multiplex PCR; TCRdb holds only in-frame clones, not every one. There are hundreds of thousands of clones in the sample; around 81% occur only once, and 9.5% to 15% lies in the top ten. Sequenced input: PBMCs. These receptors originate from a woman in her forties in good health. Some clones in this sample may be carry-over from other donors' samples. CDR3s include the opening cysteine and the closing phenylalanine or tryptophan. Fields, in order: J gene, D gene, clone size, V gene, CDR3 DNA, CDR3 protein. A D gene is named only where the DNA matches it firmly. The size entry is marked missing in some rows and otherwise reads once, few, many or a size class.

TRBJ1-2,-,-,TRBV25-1,TGTGCCAGCAGTGATTCAGGGAGAATTTATGGCTACACCTTC,CASSDSGRIYGYTF
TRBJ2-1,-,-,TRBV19,TGTGCCAGTACCCCAAGTAGCGATTACAATGAGCAGTTCTTC,CASTPSSDYNEQFF
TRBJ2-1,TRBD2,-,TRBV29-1,TGCAGCGTTGAAGGGGAGGGGTATTACAATGAGCAGTTCTTC,CSVEGEGYYNEQFF
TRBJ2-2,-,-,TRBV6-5,TGTGCCAGCAGTTACCTTGAGTTTATCGGCCCGGGGGAGCTGTTTTTT,CASSYLEFIGPGELFF
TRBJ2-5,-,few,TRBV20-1,TGCAGTGCTAGTCACTGGGAGACCCAGTACTTC,CSASHWETQYF
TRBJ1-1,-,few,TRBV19,TGTGCCAGTACCCTCGGGGGCCCGTGGTCTGAAGCTTTCTTT,CASTLGGPWSEAFF
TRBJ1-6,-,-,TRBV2,TGTGCCAGCAGTGGAGAGGGGCTGAGCAATTCACCCCTCCACTTT,CASSGEGLSNSPLHF
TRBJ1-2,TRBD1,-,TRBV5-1,TGCGCCAGCAGCCCCAACGGACAGGGTAACTATGGCTACACCTTC,CASSPNGQGNYGYTF
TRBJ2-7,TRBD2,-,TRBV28,TGTGCCAGCGAGAGCGGGAAGAGCTCCTACGAGCAGTACTTC,CASESGKSSYEQYF
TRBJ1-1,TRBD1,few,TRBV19,TGTGCCAGTAGTATACCCCAGGGGGCCGCGAACACTGAAGCTTTCTTT,CASSIPQGAANTEAFF
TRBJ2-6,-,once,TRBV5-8,TGTGCCAGCAGCTTGCGGACAGTTTCTGGGGCCAACGTCCTGACTTTC,CASSLRTVSGANVLTF
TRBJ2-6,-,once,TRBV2,TGTGCCTCTAGGAAGGTTGGGGTCTCTGGGGCCAACGTCCTGACTTTC,CASRKVGVSGANVLTF
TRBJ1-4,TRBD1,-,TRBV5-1,TGCGCCAGCAGCCAACGACAGGGGGCACAAGATGAAAAACTGTTTTTT,CASSQRQGAQDEKLFF
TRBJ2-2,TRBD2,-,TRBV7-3,TGTGCCAGCAGCTTGGGACTAGCGGGAGGATCCGGGGAGCTGTTTTTT,CASSLGLAGGSGELFF
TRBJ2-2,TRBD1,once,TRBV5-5,TGTGCCAGCAGCGCTTTACCGGGACAGGGGACCGGGGAGCTGTTTTTT,CASSALPGQGTGELFF
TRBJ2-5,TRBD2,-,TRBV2,TGTGCCAGCAGTGGAAGCACTAGCGGGAGTTTCGAGACCCAGTACTTC,CASSGSTSGSFETQYF
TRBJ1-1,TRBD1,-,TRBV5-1,TGCGCCAGCAGCCAGGGACAGGGGAGCACTGAAGCTTTCTTT,CASSQGQGSTEAFF
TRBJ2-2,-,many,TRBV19,TGTGCCAGCCAGACAGGGCCCTATGGGGGGCGGGAGAACACCGGGGAGCTGTTTTTT,CASQTGPYGGRENTGELFF
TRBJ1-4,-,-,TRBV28,TGTGCCAGCAGTTTAGGGGGAGCATTGAATGAAAAACTGTTTTTT,CASSLGGALNEKLFF
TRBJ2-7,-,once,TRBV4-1,TGCGCCAGCAGCCAAGGGATTTTCACCGACGGAAGCTCCTACGAGCAGTACTTC,CASSQGIFTDGSSYEQYF
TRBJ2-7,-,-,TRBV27,TGTGCCAGCAGTTTCGTATCCTACGAGCAGTACTTC,CASSFVSYEQYF
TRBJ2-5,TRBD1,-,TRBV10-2,TGCGCCAGCAGGGACAGGGGGCAGATCCAAGAGACCCAGTACTTC,CASRDRGQIQETQYF
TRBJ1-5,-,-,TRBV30,TGTGCCTGGAGACGGGACAGCAATCAGCCCCAGCATTTT,CAWRRDSNQPQHF
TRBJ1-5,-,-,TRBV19,TGTGCCAGTAGTATTCTAGGCAGCAATCAGCCCCAGCATTTT,CASSILGSNQPQHF
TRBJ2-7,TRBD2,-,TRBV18,TGTGCCAGCTCACCCACTAGCGGGAGGGCCAGGGAGCAGTACTTC,CASSPTSGRAREQYF
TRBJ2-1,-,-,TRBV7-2,TGTGCCAGCAGCCCTGGTCAGCTGGGCTACAATGAGCAGTTCTTC,CASSPGQLGYNEQFF
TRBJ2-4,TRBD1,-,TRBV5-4,TGTGCCAGCAGCAAAGCAGGGGGACAGGACATTCAGTACTTC,CASSKAGGQDIQYF
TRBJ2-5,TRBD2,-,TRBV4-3,TGCGCCAGCACCGGGACTAGCGGGCCGTACCAAGAGACCCAGTACTTC,CASTGTSGPYQETQYF
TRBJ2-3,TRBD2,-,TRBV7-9,TGTGCCAGCAGCCAGCGGGAGGGCCCAGATACGCAGTATTTT,CASSQREGPDTQYF
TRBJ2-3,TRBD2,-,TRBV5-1,TGCGCCAGCAGCTTGACGACTAGCGGGAGGGCCTCAGATACGCAGTATTTT,CASSLTTSGRASDTQYF
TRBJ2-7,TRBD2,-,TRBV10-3,TGTGCCATCAGGGCTAGCGGGAGTGGCGAGCAGTACTTC,CAIRASGSGEQYF
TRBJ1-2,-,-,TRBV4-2,TGTGCCAGCAGCCAAACCCGGGACTATGGCTACACCTTC,CASSQTRDYGYTF
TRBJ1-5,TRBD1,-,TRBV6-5,TGTGCCAGCAGCCGAGACAGGGGTCAGCCCCAGCATTTT,CASSRDRGQPQHF
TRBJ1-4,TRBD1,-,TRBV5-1,TGCGCCAGCAGCTTGGGTACAGGGGGTGAAAAACTGTTTTTT,CASSLGTGGEKLFF
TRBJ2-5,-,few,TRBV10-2,TGCGCCAGCAAGACCCCAGGGAGCGAGACCCAGTACTTC,CASKTPGSETQYF